The 25 T cell receptor beta chains given below trace back to one sample, sequenced in a study of CD8+ T cells in alopecia areata. cDNA reverse transcribed from extracted RNA served as the sequencing template. This table comes from immunoSEQ multiplex PCR, and its TCRdb copy is limited to in-frame clones, with some not included. This table has roughly 170,000 clones, roughly three fifths appearing once. The treatment denotes: oral pan-JAK inhibitor, 5-10 mg twice daily. Sequences were derived from CD8+ T cells sorted from blood, sampled at week 24, from a patient treated with tofacitinib. The receptor source for this set is a human donor with alopecia areata.

J is TRBJ2-1 and V is TRBV5-1; D remains ambiguous. The germline V and J ends were trimmed by 3 bases and 7 bases, with 8 bases remaining between them. Germline V gene data show CDR1 as SGHRS and CDR2 as YFSETQ. CDR3 length equals 12 residues. The CDR3 region is CASSSDKNEQFF. The DNA of the CDR3 is TGCGCCAGCAGCTCCGACAAAAATGAGCAGTTCTTC.

This chain connects TRBV7-9 to TRBJ2-7; D not certain. This CDR3 contains 13 residues. The germline V gene has CDR1 SEHNR and CDR2 FQNEAQ (reference sequence). V lost 5 bases and J 3 bases, leaving 11 bases between the germline ends. CDR3 loop: CASSTGLLYEQYF. Here the CDR3 DNA reads TGTGCCAGCAGCACGGGCCTACTCTACGAGCAGTACTTC.

The rearrangement joins TRBV7-6 to TRBJ2-1, with TRBD2 matching 9 bases. CDR1 is SGHVS and CDR2 is FNYEAQ in the germline V gene. The CDR3 consists of 13 residues. The chain's CDR3 is CAAGGGNYNEQFF. The CDR3 DNA sequence: TGTGCTGCGGGGGGGGGTAACTACAATGAGCAGTTCTTC.

V is TRBV7-3 and J is TRBJ1-3; D unresolved. In germline, CDR1 is SGHTA, CDR2 FQGTGA. The CDR3 spans 15 residues. Trimming removed 5 bases at V and 0 bases at J, with 11 bases between. The CDR3 bases are TGTGCCAGCAGCCTAGTGGGGAGCTCTGGAAACACCATATATTTT. Translated, it gives CASSLVGSSGNTIYF. Variable domain in full (rest from reference TRBV7-3 and TRBJ1-3): GAGVSQTPSNKVTEKGKYVELRCDPISGHTALYWYRQSLGQGPEFLIYFQGTGAADDSGLPNDRFFAVRPEGSVSTLKIQRTERGDSAVYLCASSLVGSSGNTIYFGEGSWLTVV.

As concerns this clone: Different DNA sequences within this sample yield the same CDR3. J is TRBJ2-1 and V is TRBV5-4; no firm D call. Germline lookup yields CDR1 SGHNT and CDR2 YYREEE (reference sequence). V lost 4 bases to trimming and J lost 3 bases, with 17 bases between them. The CDR3 has 16 residues. CDR3 protein: CASSLREQGLYNEQFF. The CDR3 nucleotides read TGTGCCAGCAGCCTACGCGAACAAGGCCTCTACAATGAGCAGTTCTTC. Variable domain in full (rest from reference TRBV5-4 and TRBJ2-1): ETGVTQSPTHLIKTRGQQVTLRCSSQSGHNTVSWYQQALGQGPQFIFQYYREEENGRGNFPPRFSGLQFPNYSSELNVNALELDDSALYLCASSLREQGLYNEQFFGPGTRLTVL.

This chain uses TRBV5-6 with TRBJ1-2; 11 nucleotides agree with TRBD1. Trimming at V came to 2 bases and at J to 7 bases, leaving 7 bases not matched to a gene. The CDR3 has 15 residues. Per the germline V gene, CDR1 is SGHDT and CDR2 is YYEEEE. The DNA for the CDR3 is TGTGCCAGCAGCTTCGGACAGGGGGCTTCCGGTGGCTACACCTTC. Its protein is CASSFGQGASGGYTF.

This clone was picked up a small number of times. V and J are TRBV5-1 and TRBJ2-6; the D gene is possibly TRBD2 (6 bases). The CDR3 totals 15 residues. Germline values: CDR1 SGHRS, CDR2 YFSETQ. V was pared by 0 bases and J by 8 bases, with 12 bases between. For the CDR3, the DNA is TGCGCCAGCAGCTTGGAGGCAGGGAGGCCCAACGTCCTGACTTTC. Translated, it gives CASSLEAGRPNVLTF.

The chain links TRBV2 to TRBJ1-2, with 7 bases that match TRBD1. This CDR3 is 14 amino acids long. Germline CDR1 reads SNHLY; CDR2 reads FYNNEI. V shed 6 bases and J 4 bases; nucleotides not matched to a gene: 8. CDR3 amino acids: CASRQGDSFYGYTF. CDR3 nucleotides: TGTGCCAGCAGGCAAGGGGACAGCTTCTATGGCTACACCTTC. The full variable domain, completed using reference TRBV2 and TRBJ1-2, is EPEVTQTPSHQVTQMGQEVILRCVPISNHLYFYWYRQILGQKVEFLVSFYNNEISEKSEIFDDQFSVERPDGSNFTLKIRSTKLEDSAMYFCASRQGDSFYGYTFGSGTRLTVV.

This clone is a singleton in its sample. The V call is TRBV5-6, the J call TRBJ1-2, with D hard to call. The CDR3 has 14 residues. The germline V and J ends were trimmed by 6 bases and 3 bases, with 15 bases remaining between them. Germline CDR1 SGHDT, CDR2 YYEEEE. This chain's CDR3 is CASKWATRDYGYTF. CDR3 nucleotide sequence: TGTGCCAGCAAATGGGCTACTAGGGACTATGGCTACACCTTC.

The chain links TRBV4-1 to TRBJ2-3, with 8 bases identical to TRBD2. After removal of 2 bases from V and 6 bases from J, the junction contained 10 bases not matched to a gene. Germline assignment: CDR1 MGHRA and CDR2 YSYEKL. The CDR3 is made up of 16 amino acids. CDR3 DNA: TGCGCCAGCAGCCAACCGTACCCGGGGGGGCAGGATACGCAGTATTTT. Translation: CASSQPYPGGQDTQYF.

The chain combines TRBV6-6 with TRBJ2-5; no firm D call. This CDR3 is 12 amino acids long. The germline gives CDR1 MNHNY, CDR2 SVGAGI (reference sequence). Deletions cut 2 bases from V and 2 bases from J, with 3 bases between. This CDR3 reads CASSYAQETQYF. CDR3 DNA: TGTGCCAGCAGTTACGCTCAAGAGACCCAGTACTTC.

The V call is TRBV5-1, the J call TRBJ2-5; D is perhaps TRBD2 (5 bases). This CDR3 spans 13 amino acids. In germline, CDR1 is SGHRS, CDR2 YFSETQ. V gave up 4 bases and J gave up 5 bases, with 12 bases separating them. The CDR3: CASSNGRGETQYF. The CDR3 nucleotides read TGCGCCAGCAGCAACGGACGAGGGGAGACCCAGTACTTC.

The chain carries TRBV27 and TRBJ1-4; the match to TRBD1 covers 7 bases. The germline CDR1 and CDR2 sequences are MNHEY and SMNVEV (reference sequence). V trimming: 3 bases; J trimming: 10 bases; junction bases outside the gene matches: 8. CDR3 length equals 14 residues. CDR3 sequence: CASSFRQGSGKLFF. In DNA form, the CDR3 reads TGTGCCAGCAGTTTCCGACAGGGATCTGGAAAACTGTTTTTT.

CDR3 bases: TGTGCCAGCAGCCCGGGACAGGGGATGGAGACCCAGTACTTC. Amino acid sequence: CASSPGQGMETQYF. The chain has TRBV25-1 and TRBJ2-5, with 10 positions matching TRBD1. Germline CDR1 reads MGHDK; CDR2 reads SYGVNS. With V trimmed by 6 bases and J by 5 bases, 6 bases remained unmatched. The length of the CDR3 is 14 residues.

The V gene is TRBV2, the J gene TRBJ2-7, with D perhaps TRBD1 or TRBD2 (5 bases each). The CDR3 runs to 15 residues. Per germline, CDR1 SNHLY and CDR2 FYNNEI. Trimming took off 0 bases at V and 2 bases at J, with 11 bases between the two ends. The CDR3 spells CASSEAPGATYEQYF. The CDR3 DNA reads as TGTGCCAGCAGTGAAGCTCCCGGGGCCACCTACGAGCAGTACTTC.

This chain joins TRBV13 and TRBJ2-4, with D possibly TRBD2 on 5 matching bases. The CDR3 runs 16 residues. Trimming pared 3 bases from V and 2 bases from J, leaving 14 bases between. CDR1 and CDR2 (germline): PRHDT, FYEKMQ (reference sequence). The CDR3 is CASSFPSSGSKNIQYF. The CDR3 DNA reads as TGTGCCAGCAGCTTCCCTAGCTCCGGTTCCAAAAACATTCAGTACTTC.

V usage is TRBV9 and J usage is TRBJ2-2; a possible D gene is TRBD1 (5 bases). This CDR3 region has 15 residues. V lost 7 bases, J lost 6 bases, and 19 bases lay in between. Germline CDR1 is SGDLS and CDR2 is YYNGEE. The CDR3 sequence: CASGPPWGAAGELFF. CDR3 nucleotide sequence: TGTGCCAGCGGCCCTCCGTGGGGCGCCGCCGGGGAGCTGTTTTTT.

As concerns this clone: The same CDR3 arises from other DNA sequences in this sample as well. The chain links TRBV7-9 to TRBJ1-1; 7 positions agree with TRBD1. CDR3 length: 11 amino acids. CDR1 is SEHNR, CDR2 FQNEAQ, per germline (reference sequence). V lost 5 bases to trimming and J lost 8 bases; unmatched junction nucleotides: 2. CDR3 coding DNA: TGTGCCAGCAGCCGGACAGGAGAAGCTTTCTTT. Protein product: CASSRTGEAFF. Combining the CDR3 with reference TRBV7-9 and TRBJ1-1 gives the whole variable domain DTGVSQNPRHKITKRGQNVTFRCDPISEHNRLYWYRQTLGQGPEFLTYFQNEAQLEKSRLLSDRFSAERPKGSFSTLEIQRTEQGDSAMYLCASSRTGEAFFGQGTRLTVV.

This clone has just a few counts. V gene TRBV5-6 combines with J gene TRBJ2-7; perhaps D is TRBD1 or TRBD2 (5 bases each). Trimming shortened V by 5 bases and J by 3 bases, and 21 bases separated the two germline ends. This CDR3 has 16 residues. Per the germline V gene, CDR1 is SGHDT and CDR2 is YYEEEE. The CDR3: CASSLGHRDPLYEQYF. CDR3 DNA sequence: TGTGCCAGCAGTTTAGGACACCGGGACCCCCTCTACGAGCAGTACTTC.

The sample holds a few counts of this clone. This chain uses TRBV19 with TRBJ2-5, with 8 bases lining up with TRBD2. Losses at the gene ends were 4 bases for V and 1 base for J; bases not matched to a gene: 11. CDR3 length: 17 residues. Per the germline V gene, CDR1 is LNHDA and CDR2 is SQIVND (reference sequence). CDR3 coding DNA: TGTGCCAGTAGTAGGGCCCTACTAGCGGACGGCCAAGAGACCCAGTACTTC. It specifies CASSRALLADGQETQYF.

The CDR3 spells CASSQGRYDGARETQYF. CDR3 DNA: TGTGCCAGCAGCCAGGGGCGGTATGACGGGGCGAGAGAGACCCAGTACTTC. V gene TRBV4-2 combines with J gene TRBJ2-5, with D perhaps assigned TRBD1 or TRBD2 (5 bases each). V shed 3 bases and J shed 4 bases, with 21 bases lying between them. This CDR3 comprises 17 residues. CDR1 is LGHNA, CDR2 YNFKEQ, per germline.

This clone was seen more than once but under ten times. J is TRBJ2-2 and V is TRBV15; 9 positions match TRBD1. CDR1 is LNHNV and CDR2 is YYDKDF in the germline V gene (reference sequence). CDR3 length equals 16 residues. J gave up 1 base and V 6 bases, and 6 bases lay outside the gene matches. CDR3 amino acids: CATRQPGQGNTGELFF. CDR3 nucleotides: TGTGCCACCAGGCAACCGGGACAGGGGAACACCGGGGAGCTGTTTTTT.

The rearrangement uses TRBV20-1 and TRBJ1-2; 7 bases are shared with TRBD1. V lost 7 bases, J lost 3 bases, and 2 bases stayed unmatched. CDR3 size: 11 residues. Germline lookup yields CDR1 DFQATT and CDR2 SNEGSKA (reference sequence). Here the CDR3 reads CSGDSDYGYTF. The CDR3 DNA follows: TGCAGTGGGGACAGCGACTATGGCTACACCTTC.

The gene calls are TRBV13 and TRBJ2-7, with 10 nucleotides matching TRBD1. Trimming cost V 2 bases and J 6 bases; bases outside gene matches: 4. The CDR3 length is 14 residues. CDR1 and CDR2 from the germline V gene are PRHDT and FYEKMQ (reference sequence). The CDR3 sequence is CASSLTGTGAEQYF. In nucleotides, the CDR3 is TGTGCCAGCAGCTTAACCGGGACAGGGGCCGAGCAGTACTTC.

The chain links TRBV30 to TRBJ2-7, with D perhaps TRBD1 or TRBD2 (6 bases each). Trimming cost V 2 bases and J 4 bases, with 9 bases left between them. CDR1 GTSNPN and CDR2 SVGIG come from the germline V gene (reference sequence). This CDR3 has 12 residues. The CDR3 sequence: CAWSPGAYEQYF. Here the CDR3 DNA reads TGTGCCTGGAGTCCGGGGGCTTACGAGCAGTACTTC.